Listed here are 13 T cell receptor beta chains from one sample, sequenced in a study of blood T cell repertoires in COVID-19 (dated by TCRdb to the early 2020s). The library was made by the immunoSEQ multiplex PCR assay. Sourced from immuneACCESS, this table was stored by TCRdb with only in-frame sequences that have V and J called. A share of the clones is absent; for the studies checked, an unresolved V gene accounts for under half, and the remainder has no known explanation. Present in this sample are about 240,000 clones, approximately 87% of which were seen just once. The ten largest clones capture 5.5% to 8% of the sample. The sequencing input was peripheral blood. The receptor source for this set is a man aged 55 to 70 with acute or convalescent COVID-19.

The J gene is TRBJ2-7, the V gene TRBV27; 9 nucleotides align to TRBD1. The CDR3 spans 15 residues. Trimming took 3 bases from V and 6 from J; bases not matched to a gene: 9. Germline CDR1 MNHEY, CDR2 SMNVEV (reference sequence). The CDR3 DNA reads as TGTGCCAGCAGTTTCAACCGGGACAGGGATGTCGAGCAGTACTTC. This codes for CASSFNRDRDVEQYF.

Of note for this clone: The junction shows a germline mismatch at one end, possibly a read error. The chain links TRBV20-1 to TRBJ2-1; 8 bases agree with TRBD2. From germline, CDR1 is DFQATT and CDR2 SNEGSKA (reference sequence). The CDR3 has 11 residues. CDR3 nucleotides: TGCAGTGCCGCAACACGGGGGGGCGCGGTCTTC. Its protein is CSAATRGGAVF.

The CDR3 DNA is TGTGCCAGCAGCCCTCCAACCGAGACCGGGGAGCTGTTTTTT. Protein: CASSPPTETGELFF. The chain carries TRBV7-2 and TRBJ2-2; D not certain. CDR3 length: 14 amino acids. CDR1 is SGHTA, CDR2 FQGNSA, per germline. Trimming removed 5 bases from V and 5 bases from J, with 12 bases in between.

The CDR3 spells CASRTRGRSSGNTIYF. DNA of the CDR3: TGTGCCAGCAGAACAAGGGGCCGGAGCTCTGGAAACACCATATATTTT. V usage is TRBV28 and J usage is TRBJ1-3, with a possible D match to TRBD1 (5 bases). Germline CDR1 is MDHEN and CDR2 is SYDVKM. CDR3 length equals 16 residues. Trimming cost V 6 bases and J 0 bases, with 15 bases left between them.

CDR3 coding DNA: TGCGCCAGCAGCCACGGGACAGGGGGGACTGAAGCTTTCTTT. Protein sequence: CASSHGTGGTEAFF. The rearrangement joins TRBV4-3 to TRBJ1-1; 11 bases fit TRBD1. Germline lookup yields CDR1 LGHNA and CDR2 YSLEER. V lost 3 bases to trimming and J lost 5 bases; unmatched junction nucleotides: 2. The CDR3 is 14 residues long.

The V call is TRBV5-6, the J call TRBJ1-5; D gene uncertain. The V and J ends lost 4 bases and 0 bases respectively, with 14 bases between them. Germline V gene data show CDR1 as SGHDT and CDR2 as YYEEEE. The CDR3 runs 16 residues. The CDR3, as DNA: TGTGCCAGCAGCACGGGAACATTAGATAGCAATCAGCCCCAGCATTTT. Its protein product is CASSTGTLDSNQPQHF. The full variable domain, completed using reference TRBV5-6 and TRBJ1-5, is DAGVTQSPTHLIKTRGQQVTLRCSPKSGHDTVSWYQQALGQGPQFIFQYYEEEERQRGNFPDRFSGHQFPNYSSELNVNALLLGDSALYLCASSTGTLDSNQPQHFGDGTRLSIL.

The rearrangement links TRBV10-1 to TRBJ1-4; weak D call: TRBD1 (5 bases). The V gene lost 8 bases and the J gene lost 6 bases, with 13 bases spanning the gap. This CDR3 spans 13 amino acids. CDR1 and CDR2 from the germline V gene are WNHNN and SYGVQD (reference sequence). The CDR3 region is CASPRAFHEKLFF. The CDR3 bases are TGCGCCAGCCCCAGGGCATTCCATGAAAAACTGTTTTTT.

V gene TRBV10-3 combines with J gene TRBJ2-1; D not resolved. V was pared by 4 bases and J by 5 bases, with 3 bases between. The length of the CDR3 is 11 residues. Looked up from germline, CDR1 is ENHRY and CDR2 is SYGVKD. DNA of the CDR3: TGTGCCATCAGTGGTAACAATGAGCAGTTCTTC. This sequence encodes CAISGNNEQFF.

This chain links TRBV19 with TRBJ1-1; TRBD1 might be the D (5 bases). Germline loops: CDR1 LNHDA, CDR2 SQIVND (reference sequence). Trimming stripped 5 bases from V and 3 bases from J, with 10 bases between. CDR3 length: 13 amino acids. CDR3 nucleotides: TGTGCCAGTAGTGTTAGCAGGGACACTGAAGCTTTCTTT. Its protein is CASSVSRDTEAFF. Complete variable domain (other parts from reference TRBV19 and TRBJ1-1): DGGITQSPKYLFRKEGQNVTLSCEQNLNHDAMYWYRQDPGQGLRLIYYSQIVNDFQKGDIAEGYSVSREKKESFPLTVTSAQKNPTAFYLCASSVSRDTEAFFGQGTRLTVV.

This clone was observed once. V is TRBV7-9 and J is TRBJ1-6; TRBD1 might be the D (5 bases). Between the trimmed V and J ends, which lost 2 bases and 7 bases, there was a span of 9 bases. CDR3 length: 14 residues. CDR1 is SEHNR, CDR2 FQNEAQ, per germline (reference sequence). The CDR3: CASSLQGYNSPLHF. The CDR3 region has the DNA TGTGCCAGCAGCTTACAGGGATACAATTCACCCCTCCACTTT.

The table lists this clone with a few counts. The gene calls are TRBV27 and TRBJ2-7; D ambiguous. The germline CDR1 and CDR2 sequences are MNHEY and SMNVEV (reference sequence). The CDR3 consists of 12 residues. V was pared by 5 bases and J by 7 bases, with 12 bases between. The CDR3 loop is CASSIRGSEQYF. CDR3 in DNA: TGTGCCAGCAGTATCCGTGGTAGTGAGCAGTACTTC.

The CDR3 loop reads CSVERSPGNGYTF. The CDR3 DNA follows: TGCAGCGTTGAACGGTCCCCAGGAAATGGCTACACCTTC. V is TRBV29-1 and J is TRBJ1-2; D remains unclear. Germline-derived CDR1 and CDR2 are SQVTM and ANQGSEA. Trimming removed 2 bases from V and 6 bases from J, with 13 bases in between. The CDR3 has 13 residues.

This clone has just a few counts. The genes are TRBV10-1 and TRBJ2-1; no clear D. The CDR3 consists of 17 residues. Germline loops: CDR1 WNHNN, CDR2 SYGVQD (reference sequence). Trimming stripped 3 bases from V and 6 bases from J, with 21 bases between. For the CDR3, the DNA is TGCGCCAGCAGTGACCTCTCTCCACACCCTACGGGCAATGAGCAGTTCTTC. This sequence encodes CASSDLSPHPTGNEQFF.